This record concerns one T cell receptor beta chain sequence. Its specificity is not known. Germline trimming cut 0 bases from V and 5 bases from J; bases unmatched to any gene: 4. Germline-derived CDR1 and CDR2 are LNHNV and YYDKDF (reference sequence). This CDR3 is built from 15 residues. The sample originates from a study of cytomegalovirus exposure and HLA in healthy donors. Vbeta (60) and Jbeta (13) primers were used in the PCR. Original methodology: Unique TCR beta chains totaled 65 million to 95 million in a later count, with about 11 million of them shared. The table came from immunoSEQ multiplex PCR; TCRdb's copy has only in-frame clones and leaves some out. V, J and clone size are taken as reported in that table, and D and trimming were inferred from the DNA itself. The sample records 90,000 to 130,000 clones, around 61% being singletons. Study-level points and caveats: A later analysis reportedly found that, within productive TCRs, an Asian-associated ancestry cluster had fewer N-insertions than the mean observed across the roughly 670 donors. The authors considered a cluster of highly shared sequence variants likely to be a sequencing artifact. When the data were analyzed later, several of the most significant clusters appeared to be linked to common viral pathogens.

V gene TRBV15 combines with J gene TRBJ1-5; 7 bases fit TRBD1. The sequenced sample consisted of PBMCs. The receptor comes from a woman aged 25 to 45 in good health and CMV-seronegative. The CDR3 protein is CATSRDWQGDQPQHF. The CDR3 bases are TGTGCCACCAGCAGAGATTGGCAGGGGGATCAGCCCCAGCATTTT.